The source of this TCR beta chain is a study of shared clonotypes between healthy human individuals. Each subset's genomic DNA was split evenly across several immunoSEQ plates. Clones were sequenced by immunoSEQ multiplex PCR, and TCRdb holds only the in-frame ones, with some missing. The repertoire holds around 1.9 million clones, with just over 90% as singletons. Study outcomes and limitations: What naive subsets generally showed was a larger estimated richness than memory subsets showed.

CD8 cells classed as naive were CD45RO-negative and positively selected for CCR7, excluding terminally differentiated effector memory CD45RA+ cells. This clone was observed a few times. Antigen unknown. The CDR3 consists of 15 residues. This chain links TRBV21-1 with TRBJ1-1. TRBV21-1 is classified as a pseudogene. The specimen was naive CD8+ T cells from PBMCs. The TCR originated in a man aged 18-30 years in good health. Some clones in this sample may be carry-over from other donors' samples. In DNA, the CDR3 is TGTGCCAGCAGCAAAGAGCGGGGTCTCGGCACTGAAGCTTTCTTT. It is translated as CASSKERGLGTEAFF.